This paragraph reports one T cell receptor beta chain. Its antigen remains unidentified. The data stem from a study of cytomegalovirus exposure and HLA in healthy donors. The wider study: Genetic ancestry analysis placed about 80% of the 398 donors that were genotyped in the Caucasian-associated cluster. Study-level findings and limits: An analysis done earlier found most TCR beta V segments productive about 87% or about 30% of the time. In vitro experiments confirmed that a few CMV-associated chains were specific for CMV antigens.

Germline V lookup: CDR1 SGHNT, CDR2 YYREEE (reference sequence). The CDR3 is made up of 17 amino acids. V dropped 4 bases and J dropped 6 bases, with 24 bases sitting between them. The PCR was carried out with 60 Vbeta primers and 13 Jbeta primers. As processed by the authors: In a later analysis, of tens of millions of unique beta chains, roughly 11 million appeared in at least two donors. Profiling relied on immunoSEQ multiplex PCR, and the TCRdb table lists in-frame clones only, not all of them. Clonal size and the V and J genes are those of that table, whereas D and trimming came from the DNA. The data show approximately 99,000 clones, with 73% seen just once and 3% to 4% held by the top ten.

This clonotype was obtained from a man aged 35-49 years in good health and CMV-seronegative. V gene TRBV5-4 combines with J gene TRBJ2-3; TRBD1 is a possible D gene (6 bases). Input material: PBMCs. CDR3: CASSVPGRPRGGDTQYF. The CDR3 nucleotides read TGTGCCAGCAGCGTTCCGGGACGACCTAGAGGGGGTGATACGCAGTATTTT.